This T cell receptor beta chain was recorded in a study of T cell responses to AZD1222 COVID-19 vaccine (dated by TCRdb to the early 2020s). With respect to the entire study: Because spike-specific TCR depth and breadth did not differ between the two schedules, AZD1222 recipients who got a second dose at roughly 4 weeks were pooled with those who got a second dose at roughly 12 weeks. A total of approximately 240 trial participants underwent TCR sequencing, of whom about 210 had received two doses of AZD1222 and approximately 25 had received two doses of the MenACWY control vaccine. Trial participants were enrolled into age subgroups of 18-55, 56-69 and 70-plus years, which contained 148, 28 and 57 TCR-sequenced participants, respectively. Points the paper makes about the study in general: Participants were mostly white British and included more females than males, and it was suggested by the authors that clonal diversity may have been underestimated. Conclusions about previously exposed vaccinees were limited because only a handful of AZD1222 recipients were SARS-CoV-2 seropositive at baseline. A significant rise in spike-specific TCR breadth and depth was observed after two AZD1222 doses relative to day 0 and relative to MenACWY recipients. In the small 56-69-year group, the increase in depth fell short of significance, most likely because of low power. Because no day 14 peak-response samples were available, repertoires were characterized only after the peak T cell response. The whole spike protein was spanned by vaccine-associated CD4 TCRs, and dominant responses were seen in regions 160-218 and 743-854. Reportedly, almost half of the unique spike-specific TCRs recognized epitopes lying outside the regions that are mutated in the B.1.351 and B.1.1.7 variants.

A distance of 15 bases separates the germline ends of V and J, which lose 1 base and 1 base respectively. Taken from cysteine to phenylalanine, the CDR3 has 16 residues. The kept DNA is CDR3 alone, 48 bases in frame from the first base. As encoded in the germline V gene, CDR1 is SGHDT while CDR2 is YYEEEE. The CDR3 regions of human TCRbeta chains were subjected to immunosequencing. Per the authors' processing: Repertoire TCRs were checked for matches against a reference library of SARS-CoV-2-specific TCRs that had been generated using the MIRA antigen-specificity platform. Breadth was defined as the fraction of unique TCRs that were SARS-CoV-2-associated, and depth was defined as the fraction of total T cells that were SARS-CoV-2-associated. Using the MIRA data, each spike-specific TCR was mapped to the spike region that the TCR reacts to and placed in a CD4 or CD8 class. Log10-transformed breadth and depth values were compared by one-way ANOVA with Sidak's multiple comparisons tests. TCRdb re-hosts the immuneACCESS table, in-frame sequences only. Its copies lack some clones; in the studies checked, an unresolved V gene accounts for under half of them, and the cause for the rest is not known. The V and J calls and the clone size are those of that table, but D and trimming were determined from the DNA. In this sample the table shows about 110,000 clones, roughly 90% of which occur a single time. The top ten hold 4% to 6% of the sample.

This clone appeared once. Its antigen specificity is not known. There are no base qualities to consult, and no much larger clone falls within one base. Read against the paper, the sample's time point label means: baseline before first vaccination. The vaccinee samples were drawn from two UK trials, COV001 and COV002, one of which was a single-blind randomized controlled phase 2/3 trial testing AZD1222 (ChAdOx1 nCoV-19) in healthy adults. For TCRbeta chain sequencing, PBMC samples were collected from trial participants at day 0 and at day 28 after the second dose. The TCR originated in an adult in good health. The chain is assembled from TRBV5-6 and TRBJ2-7; D gene: possibly TRBD1, on 6 matching bases. This material consisted of peripheral blood, taken on day 0 of AZD1222 vaccination. The CDR3 region: CASSLLQGGHSYEQYF. At the DNA level, the sequence is TGTGCCAGCAGCTTGTTACAGGGTGGTCATTCCTACGAGCAGTACTTC.